Listed below are T cell receptor beta chains from one sample, sequenced in a study of blood T cell repertoires in COVID-19. TCRdb's copy holds only in-frame clones and misses some; the assay was immunoSEQ multiplex PCR. The sample has almost 500,000 clones; about 85% are singletons. What was sequenced was PBMCs or T cells enriched from blood (not recorded which). The receptors derive from a woman aged 60 to 75 who had recovered from COVID-19. The CDR3 runs from the conserved cysteine through the conserved F or W. A D gene is named only where the DNA matches it firmly. Clone size is given for some rows only: seen once, a few or many times, or a class if the clone is expanded.

TRBJ2-3 | TRBV5-8 | - | - | CASSSGQLVEADTQYF | TGTGCCAGCAGCTCAGGACAGTTGGTGGAGGCAGATACGCAGTATTTT
TRBJ2-3 | TRBV6-5 | TRBD2 | - | CASSFSGGTTDTQYF | TGTGCCAGCAGTTTTAGCGGGGGGACCACAGATACGCAGTATTTT
TRBJ2-7 | TRBV19 | - | - | CASSIQGTFYEQYF | TGTGCCAGTAGTATCCAGGGGACGTTCTACGAGCAGTACTTC
TRBJ1-2 | TRBV28 | TRBD1 | - | CASRVRDRRLHGYTF | TGTGCCAGCAGGGTCCGGGACAGAAGGCTCCATGGCTACACCTTC
TRBJ2-1 | TRBV2 | - | - | CASKFSSHEQFF | TGTGCCAGCAAATTTTCATCCCATGAGCAGTTCTTC
TRBJ1-5 | TRBV3-1/TRBV3-2 | - | - | CASSQGYSNQPQHF | TGTGCCAGCAGTCAGGGGTATAGCAATCAGCCCCAGCATTTT
TRBJ2-2 | TRBV10-3 | TRBD1 | - | CAIRTGPNTGELFF | TGTGCCATCCGGACAGGGCCGAACACCGGGGAGCTGTTTTTT
TRBJ2-3 | TRBV2 | TRBD2 | - | CASSGVTSGADTQYF | TGTGCCAGCAGTGGGGTAACTAGCGGGGCAGATACGCAGTATTTT
TRBJ1-2 | TRBV5-6 | - | - | CASSLAGGRRYTF | TGTGCCAGCAGCTTGGCCGGGGGGCGGCGCTACACCTTC
TRBJ1-1 | TRBV12-3/TRBV12-4 | - | - | CANSLGGHTEAFF | TGTGCCAACAGTTTGGGGGGGCACACTGAAGCTTTCTTT
TRBJ1-4 | TRBV28 | TRBD1 | - | CASSLRQGKLFF | TGTGCCAGCAGTTTAAGACAGGGGAAACTGTTTTTT
TRBJ2-2 | TRBV7-2 | - | once | CASSRNGGQKTGELFF | TGTGCCAGCAGTCGAAACGGCGGACAGAAGACCGGGGAGCTGTTTTTT
TRBJ1-1 | TRBV6-5 | - | once | CASSYQTGEAFF | TGTGCCAGCAGTTACCAGACTGGGGAGGCTTTCTTT
TRBJ2-2 | TRBV29-1 | - | - | CSVGLGAVGELFF | TGCAGCGTGGGGCTGGGGGCAGTCGGGGAGCTGTTTTTT
TRBJ2-5 | TRBV12-3/TRBV12-4 | TRBD1 | - | CASSWTGQETQYF | TGTGCCAGCAGCTGGACAGGGCAAGAGACCCAGTACTTC
TRBJ1-2 | TRBV11-2 | - | - | CASSLSGGGYGYTF | TGTGCCAGCAGCTTATCGGGGGGAGGCTATGGCTACACCTTC
TRBJ1-5 | TRBV30 | - | few | CACPLDEKGQPQHF | TGTGCCTGTCCTCTGGACGAGAAGGGGCAGCCCCAGCATTTT
TRBJ2-2 | TRBV27 | TRBD2 | - | CASSLLAGGAGELFF | TGTGCCAGCAGTCTACTAGCGGGGGGGGCCGGGGAGCTGTTTTTT
TRBJ1-2 | TRBV7-2 | TRBD1 | - | CASSPGQGIAYGYTF | TGTGCCAGCAGCCCCGGACAGGGTATTGCCTATGGCTACACCTTC
TRBJ1-5 | TRBV7-2 | - | few | CASSLSQTANQPQHF | TGTGCCAGCAGCTTAAGCCAGACAGCCAATCAGCCCCAGCATTTT
TRBJ2-7 | TRBV7-9 | TRBD1 | - | CASSLGTGGTYEQYF | TGTGCCAGCAGCTTAGGGACAGGGGGCACCTACGAGCAGTACTTC
TRBJ1-4 | TRBV25-1 | - | - | CASSEGGANEKLFF | TGTGCCAGCAGTGAAGGGGGGGCAAATGAAAAACTGTTTTTT
TRBJ1-3 | TRBV6-5 | - | - | CASSQGFSGNTIYF | TGTGCCAGCAGCCAGGGGTTCTCTGGAAACACCATATATTTT
TRBJ2-2 | TRBV5-4 | - | - | CASSFPAGELFF | TGTGCCAGCAGCTTTCCCGCCGGGGAGCTGTTTTTT
TRBJ1-6 | TRBV19 | - | once | CASSMVRLDSPLHF | TGTGCCAGTAGTATGGTACGACTCGATTCACCCCTCCACTTT
TRBJ1-4 | TRBV15 | - | - | CATSRTEAKLFF | TGTGCCACCAGCAGAACGGAGGCGAAACTGTTTTTT
TRBJ1-4 | TRBV4-1 | - | - | CASSQGRLEKLFF | TGCGCCAGCAGCCAAGGGCGGCTTGAAAAACTGTTTTTT
TRBJ1-2 | TRBV6-6 | TRBD1 | - | CASSYHRGNYGYTF | TGTGCCAGCAGTTACCACAGGGGTAACTATGGCTACACCTTC
TRBJ1-1 | TRBV18 | - | - | CASSPNRVSTEAFF | TGTGCCAGCTCACCAAACAGGGTGAGTACTGAAGCTTTCTTT
TRBJ1-2 | TRBV30 | TRBD1 | - | CAWNSGQVIIDGYTF | TGTGCCTGGAATTCGGGACAGGTTATTATCGATGGCTACACCTTC
TRBJ1-5 | TRBV6-4 | - | - | CASSQGPGQPQHF | TGTGCCAGCAGTCAGGGGCCTGGTCAGCCCCAGCATTTT
TRBJ2-3 | TRBV2 | - | - | CASSEDSHTQYF | TGTGCCAGCAGTGAGGACTCCCATACGCAGTATTTT
TRBJ2-2 | TRBV6-5 | - | - | CASPGEQGGTGELFF | TGTGCCAGCCCCGGGGAGCAGGGGGGCACCGGGGAGCTGTTTTTT
TRBJ2-7 | TRBV10-1 | - | few | CASSESGGEGRGEQYF | TGCGCCAGCAGTGAGTCAGGGGGAGAGGGGCGAGGCGAGCAGTACTTC
TRBJ1-2 | TRBV27 | TRBD1 | - | CASSLSRAGGQYGYTF | TGTGCCAGCAGTTTATCGCGGGCAGGGGGCCAATATGGCTACACCTTC
TRBJ1-5 | TRBV5-1 | - | - | CASSFRREGGNQPQHF | TGCGCCAGCAGCTTTCGGCGGGAGGGGGGCAATCAGCCCCAGCATTTT
TRBJ1-3 | TRBV19 | - | - | CASSVTGSGNTIYF | TGTGCCAGTAGCGTTACAGGCTCTGGAAACACCATATATTTT
TRBJ1-4 | TRBV18 | TRBD1 | - | CASSPPRGTGVSQGSEKLFF | TGTGCCAGCTCACCCCCGAGGGGGACAGGGGTTTCGCAAGGGAGTGAAAAACTGTTTTTT
TRBJ2-7 | TRBV18 | - | - | CASSPGPTSEQYF | TGTGCCAGCTCGCCCGGTCCCACTTCCGAGCAGTACTTC
TRBJ2-5 | TRBV4-2 | - | - | CASSQFLQETQYF | TGTGCCAGCAGCCAATTCCTCCAAGAGACCCAGTACTTC
TRBJ1-2 | TRBV7-9 | - | - | CASSLRGSISFNYGYTF | TGTGCCAGCAGCCTCAGGGGTTCGATCTCGTTTAACTATGGCTACACCTTC
TRBJ1-6 | TRBV25-1 | - | once | CASSGAGERNSPLHF | TGTGCCAGCAGTGGCGCCGGGGAAAGGAATTCACCCCTCCACTTT
TRBJ2-4 | TRBV3-1/TRBV3-2 | TRBD2 | - | CASRQEGRSSGGFLAKNIQYF | TGTGCCAGCAGGCAAGAAGGTCGGTCCAGCGGGGGATTTCTAGCCAAAAACATTCAGTACTTC
TRBJ2-2 | TRBV2 | TRBD1 | - | CASSGDRANGELFF | TGTGCCAGCAGTGGCGACAGGGCGAACGGGGAGCTGTTTTTT
TRBJ1-2 | TRBV10-3 | - | - | CATRVLYGYTF | TGTGCCACCCGGGTCCTCTATGGCTACACCTTC
TRBJ1-3 | TRBV30 | TRBD1 | - | CALNTGGAGNTIYF | TGTGCCCTCAACACAGGGGGTGCTGGAAACACCATATATTTT
TRBJ2-7 | TRBV6-5 | TRBD2 | - | CASSHQTSGVNEQYF | TGTGCCAGCAGTCATCAGACTAGCGGGGTGAACGAGCAGTACTTC
TRBJ2-7 | TRBV5-1 | TRBD1 | few | CASSPGTDTYEQYF | TGCGCCAGCAGCCCCGGGACAGACACCTACGAGCAGTACTTC
TRBJ1-5 | TRBV2 | - | - | CASSEDRQPQHF | TGTGCCAGCAGTGAAGATAGACAACCCCAGCATTTT
TRBJ2-1 | TRBV6-6 | - | - | CASSPPGVGGYNEQFF | TGTGCCAGCAGTCCCCCTGGGGTAGGGGGTTACAATGAGCAGTTCTTC
TRBJ2-5 | TRBV24-1 | - | few | CATSEHRQASGSCQYF | TGTGCCACCAGTGAGCATAGACAGGCATCGGGGAGTTGCCAGTACTTC
TRBJ1-1 | TRBV18 | - | - | CASSPGQGMNTEAFF | TGTGCCAGCTCACCAGGGCAGGGCATGAACACTGAAGCTTTCTTT
TRBJ2-7 | TRBV29-1 | - | few | CSAIYSGYEQYF | TGCAGCGCCATCTACTCAGGGTACGAGCAGTACTTC
TRBJ2-7 | TRBV9 | - | - | CASSGRRGTYEQYF | TGTGCCAGCAGCGGACGCAGGGGTACCTACGAGCAGTACTTC